This T cell receptor beta chain was identified during a study of cytomegalovirus exposure and HLA in healthy donors (dated by TCRdb to the late 2010s). At the level of the whole study: An earlier analysis of approximately 640 of the donors reported 250 to 350 Gb of sequence data and about 100 million unique TCR beta sequences from about 200 million T cells. A later analysis re-analyzed previously published TCR beta repertoires from roughly 690 donors and added high-resolution HLA genotyping to study TCR occurrence patterns. A separate validation cohort of about 110 different subjects was used in addition to the roughly 700-subject first cohort. An early release covering more than 500 HLA-typed donors comprised about 310 gigabases of sequencing data and roughly 86 million unique TCR sequences. Among the 398 genotyped donors, approximately 77% belonged to the genetic ancestry cluster associated with self-reported Caucasian donors. Donor age, sex, ethnicity and CMV serostatus were collected together with the repertoire data. Genome-wide SNP genotypes for about three fifths of the roughly 670 donors were used in a later genetic analysis, which treated that subset as a discovery cohort. All discovery cohort repertoires had been generated on a single sequencing platform. The number of typed donors differed by locus: about 629-630 for A, B, C, DRB1 and DQB1; 522 for DQA1; 606 for DPA1; and around 450 for DPB1. On average, roughly 200,000 unique TCR beta nucleotide sequences were sequenced per donor among a few hundred genotyped donors of the cohort, with roughly 20% of those sequences being non-productive. High-throughput TCR immunosequencing, statistical association of individual TCRs with disease status, and machine learning were combined to predict cytomegalovirus infection status. The study profiled the T cell repertoires of under 850 subjects by immunosequencing and related them to cytomegalovirus serostatus. Four or five DR-DQ haplotypes were handled as single units for association and clustering, since linkage in the cohort was strong. HLA typing covered class I and class II loci at four-digit resolution. An earlier analysis of 587 of the donors used high-throughput TCR beta sequencing to judge whether each TCR beta V gene segment behaved as functional or pseudogenic. Rather than drawing on any new phenotypic data, the later analysis identified candidate immune exposures from TCR beta sequences and the way those sequences occurred across donors. The study was designed to test whether signatures of past pathogen exposure could be identified by cataloging public T cell receptors.

Library construction relied on the immunoSEQ multiplex PCR assay. For the multiplex PCR, a mixture combining 60 forward primers for TCR Vbeta segments and 13 reverse primers for TCR Jbeta segments was used. Amplification of the CDR3 region of rearranged TCR beta genes was performed with a multiplex PCR assay on genomic DNA. Amplified TCR beta libraries were sequenced as 87-base-pair reads on the Illumina HiSeq System. The source study handled its data this way. In a later analysis, approximately 74 million unique TCR beta chains were counted across the 666 repertoires, and approximately 9.9 million of these chains were shared by at least two donors. Raw reads were error-corrected and collapsed into unique sequences with a nearest-neighbor algorithm that merged closely related sequences to remove PCR and sequencing errors. CDR3 sequences were aligned to IMGT reference sequences to assign V, D and J gene segments. For a sequence to be retained, a match of at least six nucleotides to both a V gene segment and a J gene segment was required. A rearrangement was called productive if the CDR3 had no stop codons and remained in frame with V and J, and every other rearrangement was called non-productive. CDR3 was defined according to IMGT convention as the region running from the second conserved V-encoded cysteine to the conserved J-encoded phenylalanine. The earlier analysis of around 640 of the donors excluded sequences that lacked an unambiguous match to a single V gene segment. An earlier analysis of under 750 of the donors called V segments functional above 56.7% productive rearrangements and segregating when the between-donor standard deviation exceeded 5%. To diagnose cytomegalovirus status from the catalog of TCR beta chain sequences, a statistical classification framework was built. In a later analysis, TCR nucleotide sequences were compared against IMGT/GENE-DB human TR gene sequences so that V and J genes could be assigned. The TCRdist pipeline was used in a later analysis to assign CDR3 sequences and most-parsimonious VDJ recombination scenarios. A later analysis defined each TCR beta chain by its CDR3 amino acid sequence plus V-gene family, and excluded reads lacking a unique V-gene family. As a way to deal with suspected cross-contamination and a sequencing artifact, a later analysis dropped 500 to 700 nucleotide sequences that were highly shared and had low generation probability. For each public chain, a later analysis derived a clonal expansion index from normalized ranks of inferred template counts within each repertoire. A later analysis computed generation probabilities with a VDJ recombination model fitted to out-of-frame rearrangements, and checked the results against IGoR. In a later analysis, hypergeometric tests were used to score TCR-TCR, TCR-HLA and TCR-CMV co-occurrence, with a repertoire-size bias correction applied to TCR pairs. False discovery rates were estimated in a later analysis by permuting HLA or CMV assignments 20 times. In a later analysis, co-occurring TCRs were grouped using DBSCAN, with TCRdist sequence similarity added in when clustering inside HLA-allele-positive subsets. Co-occurrence clustering excluded repertoires with fewer than 30,000 or more than 120,000 public chains, plus five with anomalous nucleotide sharing. The table was pulled from immuneACCESS by TCRdb, which kept in-frame rearrangements only. Such tables lose some clones; where checked, under half of the loss comes from unresolved V genes, and the rest has no known cause. V and J calls and clone size are given by that table; D and trimming were obtained from the DNA. Within this sample are some 92,000 clones, with roughly 80% of them counted one time only. 2.7% of the sample lies in the top ten.

The CDR3 runs 14 amino acids, cysteine and phenylalanine included. The read is trimmed to its CDR3 DNA, 42 bases read in frame from base 1. From the germline V gene (reference sequence), CDR1 is GTSNPN and CDR2 is SVGIG. After removal of 2 bases from V and 6 bases from J, the junction retains 5 bases not matched to a gene. The cohort consisted of more than 650 healthy bone marrow donors. At the time of sampling, every cohort member was nominally healthy, though immune exposures that went unrecorded were likely present. The donor was CMV seronegative and was included in the group of approximately 350 seronegative cohort members. A peripheral blood sample was provided by each donor, and peripheral blood mononuclear cells were used for TCR beta sequencing. The Qiagen DNeasy Blood Extraction Kit was used to extract genomic DNA from the blood cell samples. Points the paper makes about the study in general: The study gave a list of some 150 TCR beta chains associated with cytomegalovirus. A later analysis found that most CMV-associated TCR beta chains appeared HLA-restricted, with HLA associations seemingly driven largely by CMV exposure. A group of highly shared sequence variants was considered likely to be a technical artifact of the sequencing pipeline. A few of the identified cytomegalovirus-associated TCR beta chains were confirmed in vitro to be specific for cytomegalovirus antigens. Several of the top co-occurrence clusters appeared to be linked to parvovirus B19, influenza, CMV and Epstein-Barr virus, according to a later analysis. In a later genetic analysis, fewer N-insertions in productive TCRs were reported among donors in an Asian-associated ancestry cluster than the roughly 700-donor mean. According to a later analysis, TCR association rates differed among HLA loci, with DRB1 alleles showing the most associated TCRs and HLA-C alleles showing the fewest. Broadly in line with IMGT annotations, most TCR beta V segments showed up in productive rearrangements about 90% or about 30% of the time in an earlier analysis of 587 of the donors. A later genetic analysis associated a missense DCLRE1C variant with V-gene and J-gene trimming of TCR beta chains, and an independent cohort replicated the association. While some public TCRs were present in many individuals, most TCR sequences turned up only very rarely across donors. When HLA alleles, especially DR and DQ, strongly co-occurred, attributing TCR associations to individual alleles was difficult. Correlated functional status among segregating V segments might be attributable to linkage disequilibrium, but an unknown experimental factor could not be ruled out. Over 15 rarely observed V segments, including chromosome 9 orphons, were excluded from the earlier analysis of about 600 of the donors because counts were too low. Roughly uniform sequencing depth across donors was assumed in presence/absence analyses, although this assumption may not hold. Compared with equally common non-associated chains, HLA-associated TCR beta chains in a later analysis were more clonally expanded and had lower generation probabilities. The authors suggested that the approach could potentially be generalized to other disease states and immunological phenotypes. Because HLA typing was missing for some donors at each locus, association tests included only the typed subset. Because the 87-base-pair reads could not distinguish some IMGT-functional V segments, including TRBV6-2 and TRBV6-3, those segments were excluded. A further reported finding was that TCR beta sequences accurately predicted the HLA-A and HLA-B alleles for most subjects in the first cohort. The cohort was sequenced for TCR beta chains only, and without alpha or paired-chain data the features that could be detected were limited. The classifier was reported to diagnose cytomegalovirus status with high specificity and sensitivity in both the original cohort and the validation cohort. CMV serostatus was the only immune exposure information available for the cohort. A later analysis associated about 17,000 TCR beta sequences with specific HLA alleles at a false discovery rate of 0.05.

The table lists this clone with a few counts. This receptor's antigen is unknown. Per-nucleotide qualities are absent, and no much larger clonotype sits a single base away. Source material: PBMCs. This clonotype was sampled from a man younger than 40 in good health and CMV-seronegative. The chain links TRBV30 with TRBJ2-5, with 11 bases matching TRBD1. The DNA sequence is given as TGTGCCTGGAGTCGGACAGGGGGCAAGAAGACCCAGTACTTC. This codes for CAWSRTGGKKTQYF.